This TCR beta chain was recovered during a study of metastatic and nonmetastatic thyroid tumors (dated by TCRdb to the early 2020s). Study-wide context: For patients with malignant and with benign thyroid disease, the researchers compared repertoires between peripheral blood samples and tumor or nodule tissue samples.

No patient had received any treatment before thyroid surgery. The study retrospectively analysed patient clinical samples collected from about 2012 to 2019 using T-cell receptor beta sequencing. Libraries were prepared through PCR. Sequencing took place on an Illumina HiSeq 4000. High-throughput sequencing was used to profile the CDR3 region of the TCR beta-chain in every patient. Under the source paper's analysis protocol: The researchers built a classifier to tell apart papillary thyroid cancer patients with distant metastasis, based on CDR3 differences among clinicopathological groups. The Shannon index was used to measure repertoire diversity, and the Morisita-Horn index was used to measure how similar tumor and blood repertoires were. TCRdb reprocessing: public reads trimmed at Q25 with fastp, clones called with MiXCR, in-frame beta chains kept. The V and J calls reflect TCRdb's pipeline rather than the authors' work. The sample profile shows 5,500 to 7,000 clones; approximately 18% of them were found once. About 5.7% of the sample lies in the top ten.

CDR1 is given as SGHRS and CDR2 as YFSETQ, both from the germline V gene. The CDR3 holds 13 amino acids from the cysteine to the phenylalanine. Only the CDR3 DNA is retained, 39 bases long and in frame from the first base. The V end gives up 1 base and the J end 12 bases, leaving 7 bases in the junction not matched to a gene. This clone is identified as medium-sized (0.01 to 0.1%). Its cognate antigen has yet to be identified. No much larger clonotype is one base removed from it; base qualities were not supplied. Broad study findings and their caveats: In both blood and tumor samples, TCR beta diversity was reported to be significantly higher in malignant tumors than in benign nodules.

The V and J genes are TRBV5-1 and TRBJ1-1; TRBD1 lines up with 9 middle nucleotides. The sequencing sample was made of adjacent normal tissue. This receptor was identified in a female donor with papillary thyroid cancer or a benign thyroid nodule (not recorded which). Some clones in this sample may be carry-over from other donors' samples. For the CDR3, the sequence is CASSLTGGATTFF. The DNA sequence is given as TGCGCCAGCAGCTTGACAGGGGGCGCGACCACTTTCTTT.